The source of this TCR beta chain is a study of early T cells in non-severe SARS-CoV-2 infection. This clonotype was seen at least ten times. The germline V gene encodes CDR1 SGHTA and CDR2 FQGNSA. This CDR3 spans 16 amino acids. V was shortened by 5 bases and J by 9 bases, with 23 bases between the two germline ends. One entry per CDR3 protein, called by TCRdb with MiXCR from the 5' RACE reads. The sample includes tens of thousands of distinct CDR3 sequences, just under 4% of them seen just once. The clonotype originates from an adult who was a healthcare worker with PCR-confirmed SARS-CoV-2 infection or an uninfected control (not recorded which). The chain employs TRBV7-2 and TRBJ2-1, with D perhaps matching TRBD2 (5 bases). Sequenced sample: whole blood. The CDR3 DNA follows: TGTGCCAGCAGCATCCACCCACCCATGACGGGAATTGAGCAGTTCTTC. Its protein product is CASSIHPPMTGIEQFF.